The 25 T cell receptor beta chains listed next were all sequenced from one sample in a study of OX40 agonist ivuxolimab in advanced cancers. Profiled with immunoSEQ multiplex PCR; TCRdb holds only in-frame clones, not every one. The repertoire holds 40,000 or so clones, about 89% seen once, with roughly 0.51% in the top ten. Sample: CD4+ or CD8+ T cells sorted from blood, taken in a trial of the OX40 agonist ivuxolimab. Receptors originate from an adult with an advanced solid tumor such as melanoma, head and neck, liver or kidney cancer.

V and J are TRBV6-5 and TRBJ1-2, with D perhaps matching TRBD1 (5 bases). The germline V gene has CDR1 MNHEY and CDR2 SVGAGI. The CDR3 has 13 amino acids. Trimming took 9 bases from V and 0 from J, leaving 11 bases between them. The chain's CDR3 is CASTQAPNYGYTF. CDR3 DNA sequence: TGTGCCAGTACACAGGCCCCTAACTATGGCTACACCTTC.

The chain combines TRBV2 with TRBJ1-5; D is perhaps TRBD1 (6 bases). Germline V lookup: CDR1 SNHLY, CDR2 FYNNEI. The V and J ends lost 5 bases and 7 bases respectively, with 12 bases between them. This CDR3 spans 13 amino acids. This CDR3 is CASSLLGAQPQHF. The DNA for the CDR3 is TGTGCCAGCAGTTTATTGGGGGCCCAGCCCCAGCATTTT.

This clone was detected once. The chain links TRBV9 to TRBJ2-3; D remains unclear. The V gene lost 6 bases and the J gene lost 0 bases, with 20 bases spanning the gap. Germline V CDR1 and CDR2: SGDLS, YYNGEE. This CDR3 is 17 amino acids long. CDR3 amino acids: CASTPAAQWGSTDTQYF. The CDR3 nucleotides are TGTGCCAGCACCCCTGCTGCCCAGTGGGGTAGCACAGATACGCAGTATTTT.

Here the CDR3 DNA reads TGTGCCAGTTCGCTCGGGCTGGACTCGGGTCAGCCCCAGCATTTT. Its translation is CASSLGLDSGQPQHF. The chain carries TRBV6-6 and TRBJ1-5, with D hard to call. V lost 9 bases to trimming and J lost 6 bases, with 21 bases between them. Germline CDR1 is MNHNY and CDR2 is SVGAGI (reference sequence). CDR3 length equals 15 residues.

This chain uses TRBV6-5 with TRBJ1-5; D uncertain. Germline CDR1 is MNHEY and CDR2 is SVGAGI. The CDR3 loop spans 15 amino acids. V gave up 6 bases and J gave up 5 bases, with 17 bases separating them. CDR3 in DNA: TGTGCCAGCAGACCACCAGGAGGACGGGATCAGCCCCAGCATTTT. This gives the protein CASRPPGGRDQPQHF.

V and J are TRBV4-3 and TRBJ1-4; no firm D call. V was shortened by 3 bases and J by 8 bases, with 16 bases between the two germline ends. The CDR3 consists of 15 residues. The germline gives CDR1 LGHNA, CDR2 YSLEER. The CDR3 coding sequence is TGCGCCAGCAGCCAGTCCCATGGGTTTGAGGAAAAACTGTTTTTT. Translation gives CASSQSHGFEEKLFF.

V gene TRBV19 combines with J gene TRBJ2-7; 9 bases align to TRBD1. From germline, CDR1 is LNHDA and CDR2 SQIVND (reference sequence). The CDR3 extends over 15 amino acids. Germline trimming cut 5 bases from V and 7 bases from J; bases unmatched to any gene: 12. The CDR3 DNA is TGTGCCAGTAGTGAGCCGGGACAGGGAATCGGAGAGCAGTACTTC. Its translation: CASSEPGQGIGEQYF.

V gene TRBV7-2 combines with J gene TRBJ1-4; D is ambiguous. The CDR3 extends over 16 amino acids. V was clipped by 2 bases and J by 2 bases, with 12 bases between them. Germline V CDR1 and CDR2: SGHTA, FQGNSA. CDR3 residues: CASSLTPTRTNEKLFF. CDR3 nucleotide sequence: TGTGCCAGCAGCTTAACCCCGACTAGGACTAATGAAAAACTGTTTTTT. The full variable domain, in which reference TRBV7-2 and TRBJ1-4 provide the parts outside the CDR3, is GAGVSQSPSNKVTEKGKDVELRCDPISGHTALYWYRQSLGQGLEFLIYFQGNSAPDKSGLPSDRFSAERTGGSVSTLTIQRTQQEDSAVYLCASSLTPTRTNEKLFFGSGTQLSVL.

The chain recombines TRBV5-1 with TRBJ2-2, with D uncertain. The V end lost 1 base, the J end lost 4 bases, and 5 bases lay between the germline ends. Germline CDR1 is SGHRS and CDR2 is YFSETQ. The length of the CDR3 is 13 residues. The CDR3 bases are TGCGCCAGCAGCTTGTCTGTCACCGGGGAGCTGTTTTTT. This codes for CASSLSVTGELFF. Variable domain in full (rest from reference TRBV5-1 and TRBJ2-2): KAGVTQTPRYLIKTRGQQVTLSCSPISGHRSVSWYQQTPGQGLQFLFEYFSETQRNKGNFPGRFSGRQFSNSRSEMNVSTLELGDSALYLCASSLSVTGELFFGEGSRLTVL.

This chain connects TRBV19 to TRBJ1-2; the D is unclear. Per the germline V gene, CDR1 is LNHDA and CDR2 is SQIVND (reference sequence). V gave up 7 bases and J gave up 3 bases, with 15 bases separating them. The CDR3 is 14 amino acids. Written as DNA, the CDR3 is TGTGCCAGTACCCCTGTCCTGGCTGACTATGGCTACACCTTC. It yields the protein CASTPVLADYGYTF.

J is TRBJ2-5 and V is TRBV11-2; D may match TRBD1 or TRBD2 (5 bases each). Germline CDR1 reads SGHAT; CDR2 reads FQNNGV. The ends were cut back, 4 bases at V and 2 bases at J, with 23 bases in the middle. The CDR3 runs 18 residues. The CDR3 DNA reads as TGTGCCAGCAGCTGTGGGACCCACTACCCCCCAAGACAAGAGACCCAGTACTTC. This sequence encodes CASSCGTHYPPRQETQYF.

This rearrangement joins TRBV6-4 to TRBJ1-1, with 7 bases that match TRBD1. This CDR3 contains 13 residues. Germline lookup yields CDR1 MRHNA and CDR2 SNTAGT. J lost 7 bases, V lost 7 bases, and 9 bases had no gene match. CDR3 sequence reads: CASTREPGGEAFF. DNA of the CDR3: TGTGCCAGCACTCGGGAGCCAGGGGGTGAAGCTTTCTTT.

This chain joins TRBV6-6 and TRBJ1-2; D is undetermined. Per germline, CDR1 MNHNY and CDR2 SVGAGI (reference sequence). V was clipped by 0 bases and J by 5 bases, with 13 bases between them. The CDR3 totals 15 residues. CDR3 nucleotides: TGTGCCAGCAGTTACTCGGCCAGTCTTGGTTATGGCTACACCTTC. Residues: CASSYSASLGYGYTF.

This clone was seen only a few times. The V and J genes are TRBV4-3 and TRBJ2-7; 7 positions agree with TRBD1. CDR1 is LGHNA, CDR2 YSLEER, per germline. The CDR3 loop spans 20 amino acids. V lost 0 bases, J lost 6 bases, and 23 bases stayed unmatched. The CDR3 nucleotides read TGCGCCAGCAGCCAAGATGGGTCCAGGGGGTTCTCAAGTGGGCTTACCGAGCAGTACTTC. Translating it yields CASSQDGSRGFSSGLTEQYF.

V usage is TRBV10-3 and J usage is TRBJ2-3, with a weak D call TRBD1 (6 bases). The germline gives CDR1 ENHRY, CDR2 SYGVKD. Trimming stripped 8 bases from V and 1 base from J, with 7 bases between. The CDR3 extends over 12 amino acids. The CDR3 loop is CAIRQGTDTQYF. CDR3 sequence (DNA): TGTGCCATCCGACAGGGCACAGATACGCAGTATTTT.

The genes are TRBV7-2 and TRBJ1-4; the D gene is possibly TRBD1 (5 bases). The V gene lost 5 bases and the J gene lost 2 bases, with 18 bases spanning the gap. The CDR3 extends over 17 amino acids. Germline loops: CDR1 SGHTA, CDR2 FQGNSA. The CDR3 sequence is CASSTLWGSGTNEKLFF. CDR3 nucleotides: TGTGCCAGCAGCACATTATGGGGGTCTGGCACTAATGAAAAACTGTTTTTT.

The chain links TRBV5-1 to TRBJ2-7, with D uncertain. Looked up from germline, CDR1 is SGHRS and CDR2 is YFSETQ. This CDR3 has 12 amino acids. V lost 4 bases, J lost 6 bases, and 11 bases lay in between. CDR3 region: CASSPYTGEQYF. CDR3 in DNA: TGCGCCAGCAGCCCCTATACGGGCGAGCAGTACTTC.

V and J are TRBV7-3 and TRBJ1-3, with D unresolved. V dropped 5 bases and J dropped 9 bases, with 14 bases sitting between them. From germline, CDR1 is SGHTA and CDR2 FQGTGA. The CDR3 totals 13 residues. The CDR3 DNA is TGTGCCAGCAGCCCCGACCCGGTCGGCACCATATATTTT. This encodes CASSPDPVGTIYF.

The rearrangement uses TRBV15 and TRBJ1-6, with 10 bases fitting TRBD1. The germline V gene has CDR1 LNHNV and CDR2 YYDKDF (reference sequence). This CDR3 is 12 amino acids long. Trimming at V came to 8 bases and at J to 14 bases, leaving 6 bases not matched to a gene. In nucleotides, the CDR3 is TGTGCCACCGGACAGGGGGTTGAAACCCTCCACTTT. This gives the protein CATGQGVETLHF.

This rearrangement joins TRBV29-1 to TRBJ1-2, with a tentative D call TRBD1 (6 bases). Per the germline V gene, CDR1 is SQVTM and CDR2 is ANQGSEA. V dropped 4 bases and J dropped 5 bases, with 20 bases sitting between them. The CDR3 loop spans 15 amino acids. CDR3 in amino acids: CSVVRVGGRGYGYTF. The CDR3 DNA sequence: TGCAGCGTTGTGAGAGTCGGGGGGCGTGGGTATGGCTACACCTTC.

This clone was observed a single time. The chain combines TRBV2 with TRBJ2-3; a possible D gene is TRBD1 (5 bases). V dropped 7 bases and J dropped 3 bases, with 8 bases sitting between them. The CDR3 runs 12 residues. Germline values: CDR1 SNHLY, CDR2 FYNNEI. The CDR3 protein is CASNAGTDTQYF. The CDR3 DNA follows: TGTGCCAGCAACGCAGGGACAGATACGCAGTATTTT.

This chain uses TRBV21-1 with TRBJ1-1. TRBV21-1 is deemed a pseudogene. The CDR3 has 19 residues. The CDR3 here is CASSKKIDLGPTYDTEAFF. The DNA for the CDR3 is TGTGCCAGCAGCAAAAAAATAGATTTGGGACCGACCTACGACACTGAAGCTTTCTTT.

V usage is TRBV5-4 and J usage is TRBJ2-1, with D possibly being TRBD1 (6 bases). Trimming stripped 4 bases from V and 4 bases from J, with 9 bases between. The CDR3 spans 13 residues. The germline V gene encodes CDR1 SGHNT and CDR2 YYREEE (reference sequence). The CDR3 reads CASSPDRYNEQFF. The CDR3 coding sequence is TGTGCCAGCAGCCCCGACAGGTACAATGAGCAGTTCTTC.

The chain recombines TRBV6-1 with TRBJ1-1; TRBD1 might be the D (5 bases). Germline-derived CDR1 and CDR2 are MNHNS and SASEGT. This CDR3 contains 15 residues. The germline V and J ends were trimmed by 1 base and 0 bases, with 9 bases remaining between them. CDR3 region: CASSEGGSLNTEAFF. CDR3 bases: TGTGCCAGCAGTGAAGGGGGCAGTTTGAACACTGAAGCTTTCTTT.

This chain joins TRBV6-1 and TRBJ1-1; D remains ambiguous. CDR3 length: 15 residues. V was clipped by 6 bases and J by 5 bases, with 19 bases between them. CDR1 is MNHNS and CDR2 is SASEGT in the germline V gene. This CDR3 reads CASSRSHISGTEAFF. The DNA of the CDR3 is TGTGCCAGCAGCCGTTCGCACATCTCGGGGACTGAAGCTTTCTTT.